This T cell receptor beta chain comes out of a study of cytomegalovirus exposure and HLA in healthy donors. PCR used 60 Vbeta primers and 13 Jbeta primers. Sequenced by immunoSEQ multiplex PCR; TCRdb stores in-frame clones only, minus some. Of about 82,000 clones in the sample, around 80% were seen once. The V end lost 2 bases, the J end lost 4 bases, and 8 bases lay between the germline ends. The germline V gene has CDR1 MNHEY and CDR2 SVGAGI. The CDR3 runs to 13 residues. Source material: PBMCs. The TCR comes from a human donor in good health. The rearrangement uses TRBV6-5 and TRBJ1-1, with TRBD1 as a possible D gene (5 bases). CDR3 sequence (DNA): TGTGCCAGCAGTTACCAGGGAGGCACTGAAGCTTTCTTT. Translated: CASSYQGGTEAFF.